Following are 16 T cell receptor beta chains from one sample sequenced in a study of glioma-infiltrating T cells (dated by TCRdb to the mid-2010s). This sample was sequenced with an Illumina MiSeq. TCR alpha and beta CDR3 regions were amplified with the iRepertoire nested amplicon-rescue multiplex PCR (arm-PCR) platform from RNA. TCRdb redid the processing of the public reads, applying fastp at Q25 and MiXCR, and retained in-frame beta chains. Each entry is one CDR3 protein sequence, shown with its most common DNA and genes. The sample has about 140,000 distinct CDR3 sequences on record, about 39% of them singletons. The ten largest clones add up to 15% to 25% of the sample. The sequenced sample consisted of glioma tissue, nonneoplastic brain tissue, or PBMCs (not recorded which). The receptor source for this set is a human donor with low-grade glioma or glioblastoma, undergoing nonglioma brain surgery, or in good health (not recorded which).

V gene TRBV19 combines with J gene TRBJ1-5; 8 bases are shared with TRBD1. The V gene end was trimmed by 10 bases and the J gene end by 0 bases; junction bases not matched to a gene: 8. The CDR3 is 15 residues long. Germline lookup yields CDR1 LNHDA and CDR2 SQIVND (reference sequence). The CDR3 bases are TGTGCCATCCCGAGACAGGGGAATAGCAATCAGCCCCAGCATTTT. It encodes CAIPRQGNSNQPQHF.

With regard to this clonotype: A read error may account for a junction end that differs from germline. This chain connects TRBV7-9 to TRBJ2-3; 9 nucleotides match TRBD2. The CDR3 consists of 16 residues. In germline, CDR1 is SEHNR, CDR2 FQNEAQ (reference sequence). In DNA form, the CDR3 reads TGTGCCCGCAGCCTGGGCCATAGCGGGAGTGTAGATACGCAGTATTTT. Its translation: CARSLGHSGSVDTQYF.

This clonotype has more than one count but fewer than ten. The V gene is TRBV6-1, the J gene TRBJ2-7; D is possibly TRBD1 (6 bases). The germline V gene has CDR1 MNHNS and CDR2 SASEGT. The CDR3 runs 14 residues. The V and J ends lost 8 bases and 3 bases respectively, with 17 bases between them. CDR3 DNA: TGTGCCAGCGGCGTACAGGGAATTGGCTACGAGCAGTACTTC. Encoded protein: CASGVQGIGYEQYF.

V gene TRBV6-1 combines with J gene TRBJ2-1; the match to TRBD2 covers 9 bases. J gave up 6 bases and V 10 bases, and 13 bases lay outside the gene matches. The germline CDR1 and CDR2 sequences are MNHNS and SASEGT. There are 15 residues in the CDR3. CDR3 region: CATARSLAGANEQFF. The CDR3 DNA reads as TGTGCCACCGCACGGTCCTTAGCGGGAGCCAATGAGCAGTTCTTC.

The chain carries TRBV28 and TRBJ2-7; TRBD2 matches 11 bases. CDR1 and CDR2 (germline): MDHEN, SYDVKM. The CDR3 contains 15 residues. Trimming took 6 bases from V and 6 from J; bases not matched to a gene: 10. In DNA form, the CDR3 reads TGTGCCAGCAGACCCTCTAGCGGGAGGCCCGCCGAGCAGTACTTC. It translates to CASRPSSGRPAEQYF.

The V gene is TRBV4-1, the J gene TRBJ1-2; tentative D call: TRBD1 (5 bases). In germline, CDR1 is MGHRA, CDR2 YSYEKL. The CDR3 is made up of 14 amino acids. Trimming shortened V by 2 bases and J by 4 bases, and 11 bases separated the two germline ends. The CDR3 sequence is CASSQSRGFYGYTF. CDR3 nucleotide sequence: TGCGCCAGCAGCCAATCCCGGGGGTTCTATGGCTACACCTTC.

This chain links TRBV20-1 with TRBJ2-7, with D possibly being TRBD1 or TRBD2 (5 bases each). Germline CDR1 and CDR2: DFQATT and SNEGSKA (reference sequence). The length of the CDR3 is 13 residues. Deletions cut 3 bases from V and 0 bases from J, with 9 bases between. CDR3 nucleotides: TGCAGTGCTAGTGGGACCGCCTCCTACGAGCAGTACTTC. This gives the protein CSASGTASYEQYF.

This CDR3 is CASSGDRVSRRSPLHF. The CDR3 nucleotides read TGTGCCAGCAGTGGTGACAGGGTTTCCCGACGTTCACCCCTCCACTTT. The rearrangement joins TRBV6-1 to TRBJ1-6; TRBD1 aligns across 7 bases. V lost 4 bases to trimming and J lost 9 bases; unmatched junction nucleotides: 12. The CDR3 has 16 residues. Per germline, CDR1 MNHNS and CDR2 SASEGT.

The chain carries TRBV28 and TRBJ2-3; no clear D gene. This CDR3 region has 17 residues. V lost 2 bases and J 0 bases, leaving 15 bases between the germline ends. CDR1 is MDHEN, CDR2 SYDVKM, per germline. CDR3: CASSLPKTITSTDTQYF. CDR3 bases: TGTGCCAGCAGTTTACCCAAAACTATAACTAGCACAGATACGCAGTATTTT.

This sequence joins TRBV6-1 and TRBJ1-5, with 9 bases matching TRBD1. The CDR3 covers 13 residues. From germline, CDR1 is MNHNS and CDR2 SASEGT. V was pared by 10 bases and J by 6 bases, with 7 bases of the junction left unmatched. The CDR3, as DNA: TGTGCCATAGGACAGGGGAAGGGTCAGCCCCAGCATTTT. Encoded protein: CAIGQGKGQPQHF.

This clonotype was detected only a few times. The chain uses TRBV6-1 and TRBJ2-3, with 9 positions matching TRBD2. The germline V gene encodes CDR1 MNHNS and CDR2 SASEGT. The CDR3 runs to 16 residues. The junction had 12 bases not matched to a gene; V was cut back by 6 bases and J by 5 bases. The CDR3 DNA follows: TGTGCCAGCAGCCCCGGCGCGGGGGGGCCGAGAGATACGCAGTATTTT. Its translation is CASSPGAGGPRDTQYF.

There are many counts of this clonotype. J is TRBJ1-5 and V is TRBV6-1, with a possible D match to TRBD1 (6 bases). Germline CDR1 and CDR2: MNHNS and SASEGT. Trimming took off 6 bases at V and 3 bases at J, with 9 bases between the two ends. The CDR3 runs to 13 residues. The CDR3 DNA follows: TGTGCCAGCAGCCGGACAGTCAATCAGCCCCAGCATTTT. Protein product: CASSRTVNQPQHF.

Here the CDR3 DNA reads TGTGCCAGCAGCTTAAGGCGGGGGGACAATGAGCAGTTCTTC. Its protein product is CASSLRRGDNEQFF. This sequence joins TRBV7-2 and TRBJ2-1; 8 bases agree with TRBD2. The CDR3 loop spans 14 amino acids. Germline V gene data show CDR1 as SGHTA and CDR2 as FQGNSA. V trimming: 2 bases; J trimming: 5 bases; junction bases outside the gene matches: 2.

The chain links TRBV7-9 to TRBJ2-7; D gene uncertain. Germline loops: CDR1 SEHNR, CDR2 FQNEAQ (reference sequence). The CDR3 length is 11 residues. The V gene lost 1 base and the J gene lost 4 bases, with 2 bases spanning the gap. The CDR3 protein is CASSLEYEQYF. CDR3 nucleotides: TGTGCCAGCAGCTTAGAGTACGAGCAGTACTTC.

This chain uses TRBV6-2 or TRBV6-3 with TRBJ1-6; no clear D gene. Trimming took off 7 bases at V and 5 bases at J, with 9 bases between the two ends. This CDR3 region has 13 residues. Germline V CDR1 and CDR2: MNHEY, SVGEGT. CDR3: CASKGSDNSPLHF. The CDR3 coding sequence is TGTGCCAGCAAGGGCTCGGATAATTCACCCCTCCACTTT.

Notes on this clonotype: Since a much larger clone is just one base distant, this may be a read error. The J gene is TRBJ1-1, the V gene TRBV11-1; D is unresolved. The CDR3 loop spans 13 amino acids. CDR1 is SGHAT, CDR2 FQDESV, per germline (reference sequence). Trimming removed 1 base at V and 5 bases at J, with 8 bases between. CDR3 coding DNA: TGTGCCAGCAGCTTAGTGGAGGAGACTGAAGCTTTCTTT. This encodes CASSLVEETEAFF. Based on the CDR3 plus reference TRBV11-1 and TRBJ1-1, the full variable domain is EAEVAQSPRYKITEKSQAVAFWCDPISGHATLYWYRQILGQGPELLVQFQDESVVDDSQLPKDRFSAERLKGVDSTLKIQPAELGDSAMYLCASSLVEETEAFFGQGTRLTVV.